The entry below gives a single T cell receptor (beta chain) sequence along with its context. Its antigen remains unknown. The data belong to a study of CD8+ T cells in alopecia areata. Overall study results and limits: Scalp clonality and expanded CD8+ clones among the top 100 were significantly decreased by tofacitinib. Many expanded lesional clones remained in scalp and blood on tofacitinib. A single nonresponder leaves the baseline CD8+ expansion link to response uncertain.

From germline, CDR1 is MGHRA and CDR2 YSYEKL. The CDR3 is 18 amino acids. Trimming cost V 6 bases and J 0 bases; bases outside gene matches: 7. Treatment meaning: oral pan-JAK inhibitor, 5-10 mg twice daily. The authors sorted CD4+ and CD8+ T cells from PBMCs. Extracted RNA was reverse transcribed, and the resulting cDNA served as sequencing template. Repertoires were generated with immunoSEQ multiplex PCR, while TCRdb's copy carries only in-frame clones and drops some. The sample consists of roughly 110,000 clones, 84% of them appearing once. The sequence came from a human donor with alopecia areata. The starting material was CD8+ T cells sorted from blood, obtained at week 24, from a patient treated with tofacitinib. This chain uses TRBV4-1 with TRBJ2-5; TRBD2 agrees at 16 bases. CDR3 sequence reads: CASSLGLAGGTYQETQYF. CDR3 nucleotide sequence: TGCGCCAGCAGTCTGGGACTAGCGGGGGGGACGTACCAAGAGACCCAGTACTTC.